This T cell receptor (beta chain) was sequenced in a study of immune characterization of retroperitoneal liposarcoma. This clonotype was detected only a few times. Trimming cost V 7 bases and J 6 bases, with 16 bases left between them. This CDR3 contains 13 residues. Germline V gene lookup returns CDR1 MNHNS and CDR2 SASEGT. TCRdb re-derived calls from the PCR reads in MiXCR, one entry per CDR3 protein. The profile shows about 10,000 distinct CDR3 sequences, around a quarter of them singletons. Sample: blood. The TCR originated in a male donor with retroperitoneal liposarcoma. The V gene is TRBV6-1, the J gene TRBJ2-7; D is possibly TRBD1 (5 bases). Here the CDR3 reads CASTPQGAAEQYV. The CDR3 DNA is TGTGCCAGCACTCCTCAAGGGGCAGCCGAGCAGTACGTC.